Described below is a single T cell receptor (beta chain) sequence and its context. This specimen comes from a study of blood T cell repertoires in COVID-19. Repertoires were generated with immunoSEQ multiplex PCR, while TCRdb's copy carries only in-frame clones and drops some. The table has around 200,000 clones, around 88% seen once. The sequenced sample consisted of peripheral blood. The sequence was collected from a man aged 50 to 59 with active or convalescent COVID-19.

In DNA form, the CDR3 reads TGCGCCAGCAGCTTAGGCTCAGGGGCCAACTATGGCTACACCTTC. Translated: CASSLGSGANYGYTF. The chain employs TRBV5-1 and TRBJ1-2, with a tentative D call TRBD1 (6 bases). V lost 2 bases, J lost 2 bases, and 13 bases lay in between. The CDR3 totals 15 residues. Germline lookup yields CDR1 SGHRS and CDR2 YFSETQ.